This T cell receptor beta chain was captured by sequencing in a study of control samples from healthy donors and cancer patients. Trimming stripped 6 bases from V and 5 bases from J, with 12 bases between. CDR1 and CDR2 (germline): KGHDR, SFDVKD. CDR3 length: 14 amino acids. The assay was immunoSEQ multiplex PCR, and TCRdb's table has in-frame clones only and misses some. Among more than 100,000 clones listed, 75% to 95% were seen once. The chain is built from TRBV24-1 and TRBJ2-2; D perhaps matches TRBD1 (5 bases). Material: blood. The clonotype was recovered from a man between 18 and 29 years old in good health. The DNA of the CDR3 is TGTGCCACCAGTTTTTCAGGGATTACCGGGGAGCTGTTTTTT. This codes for CATSFSGITGELFF.